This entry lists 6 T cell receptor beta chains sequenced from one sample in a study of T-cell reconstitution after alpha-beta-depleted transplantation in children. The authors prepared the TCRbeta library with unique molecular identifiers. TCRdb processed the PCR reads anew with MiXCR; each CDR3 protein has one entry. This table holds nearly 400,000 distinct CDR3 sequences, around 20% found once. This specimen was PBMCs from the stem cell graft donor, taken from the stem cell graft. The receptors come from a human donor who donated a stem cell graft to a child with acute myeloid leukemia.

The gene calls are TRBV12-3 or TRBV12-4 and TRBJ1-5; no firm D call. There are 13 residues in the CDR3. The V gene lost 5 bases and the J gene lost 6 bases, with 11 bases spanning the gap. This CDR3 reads CASSDRGFQPQHF. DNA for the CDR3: TGTGCCAGCAGTGACCGAGGGTTTCAGCCCCAGCATTTT.

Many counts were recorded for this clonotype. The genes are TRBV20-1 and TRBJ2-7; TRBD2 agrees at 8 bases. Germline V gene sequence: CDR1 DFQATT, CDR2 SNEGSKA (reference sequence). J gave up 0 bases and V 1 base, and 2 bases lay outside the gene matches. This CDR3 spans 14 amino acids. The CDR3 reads CSARGGTSSYEQYF. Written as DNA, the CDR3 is TGCAGTGCTAGAGGGGGGACTAGCTCCTACGAGCAGTACTTC.

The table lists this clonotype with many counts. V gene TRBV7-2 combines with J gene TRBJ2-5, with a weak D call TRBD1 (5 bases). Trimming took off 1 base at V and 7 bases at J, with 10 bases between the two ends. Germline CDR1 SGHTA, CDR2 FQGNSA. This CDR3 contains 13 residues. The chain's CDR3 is CASSLEQELTQYF. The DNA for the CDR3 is TGTGCCAGCAGCTTAGAACAGGAGTTGACCCAGTACTTC.

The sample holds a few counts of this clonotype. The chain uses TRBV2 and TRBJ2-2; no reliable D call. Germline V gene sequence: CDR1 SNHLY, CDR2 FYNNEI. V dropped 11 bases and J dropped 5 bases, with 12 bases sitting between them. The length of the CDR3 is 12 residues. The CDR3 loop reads CALIRSTGELFF. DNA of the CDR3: TGTGCCTTAATTAGGTCTACCGGGGAGCTGTTTTTT. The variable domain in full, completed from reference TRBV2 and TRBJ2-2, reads EPEVTQTPSHQVTQMGQEVILRCVPISNHLYFYWYRQILGQKVEFLVSFYNNEISEKSEIFDDQFSVERPDGSNFTLKIRSTKLEDSAMYFCALIRSTGELFFGEGSRLTVL.

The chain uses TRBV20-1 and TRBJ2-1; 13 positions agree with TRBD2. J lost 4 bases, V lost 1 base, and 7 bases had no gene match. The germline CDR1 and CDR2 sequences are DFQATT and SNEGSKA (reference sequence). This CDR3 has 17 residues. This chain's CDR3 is CSARVRTSGRPYNEQFF. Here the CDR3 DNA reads TGCAGTGCTAGAGTTCGGACTAGCGGGAGACCTTACAATGAGCAGTTCTTC.

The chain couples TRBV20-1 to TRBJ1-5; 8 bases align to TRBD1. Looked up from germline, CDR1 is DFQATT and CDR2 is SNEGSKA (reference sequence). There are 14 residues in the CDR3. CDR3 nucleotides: TGCAGCGGACAGGGCGGGAATAGCAATCAGCCCCAGCATTTT. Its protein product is CSGQGGNSNQPQHF.